The rows below give T cell receptor beta chains drawn from one sample of a study of cytomegalovirus exposure and HLA in healthy donors. Measured with immunoSEQ multiplex PCR; TCRdb has only the in-frame clones, and not every one. The sample records approximately 210,000 clones, around four fifths being singletons. Sample: PBMCs. The receptor source for this set is a middle-aged woman in good health and CMV-seronegative. The CDR3 runs from the conserved cysteine through the conserved F or W. A D gene is named only where the DNA matches it firmly. Only some rows state a clone size, as once, few, many or a class for expanded clones.

clone size	V gene	J gene	D gene	CDR3 DNA	CDR3 protein
-	TRBV5-4	TRBJ2-1	TRBD2	TGTGCCAGCAGCCTGACTAGCGGGAGCTCCTACAATGAGCAGTTCTTC	CASSLTSGSSYNEQFF
-	TRBV19	TRBJ1-5	-	TGTGCCACCGCCGGGACGGGGGGCAATCAGCCCCAGCATTTT	CATAGTGGNQPQHF
-	TRBV29-1	TRBJ1-1	-	TGCAGCGTTACCCCTGGCAGTTTTACGAACACTGAAGCTTTCTTT	CSVTPGSFTNTEAFF
-	TRBV30	TRBJ1-5	-	TGTGCCTGGAGAGGGGATAGCAATCAGCCCCAGCATTTT	CAWRGDSNQPQHF
-	TRBV19	TRBJ2-2	-	TGTGCCAGTTCTTGGCGCGGAGGAAACACCGGGGAGCTGTTTTTT	CASSWRGGNTGELFF
-	TRBV6-1	TRBJ1-3	-	TGTGCCAGCAGACGTGACAGGCTTTCTGGAAACACCATATATTTT	CASRRDRLSGNTIYF
few	TRBV7-9	TRBJ2-2	-	TGTGCCAGCAGCGATACCGTCGAACTAACGAACACCGGGGAGCTGTTTTTT	CASSDTVELTNTGELFF
-	TRBV6-5	TRBJ1-1	TRBD1	TGTGCCAGCAGCCGGGACAGGGACACTGAAGCTTTCTTT	CASSRDRDTEAFF
once	TRBV19	TRBJ1-5	-	TGTGCCAGTATAGAGGGTCCGGGCAATCAGCCCCAGCATTTT	CASIEGPGNQPQHF
few	TRBV15	TRBJ2-6	-	TGTGCCACCAGCAGAGATATAGCCTCTGGGGCCAACGTCCTGACTTTC	CATSRDIASGANVLTF
-	TRBV10-3	TRBJ2-1	TRBD2	TGTGCCTCCCAGGGTCGAGCGGGAGGGCTGGGGGACGATGAGCAGTTCTTC	CASQGRAGGLGDDEQFF
-	TRBV11-2	TRBJ2-5	TRBD1	TGTGCCAGCAGCCGAGGGGGACAGCAAGAGACCCAGTACTTC	CASSRGGQQETQYF
-	TRBV19	TRBJ1-5	TRBD1	TGTGCCAGTAGTACAGGGGGAAGGAGCAATCAGCCCCAGCATTTT	CASSTGGRSNQPQHF
-	TRBV2	TRBJ1-2	TRBD1	TGTGCCAGCAGTCCACAGGGGGGAAATGGCTACACCTTC	CASSPQGGNGYTF
-	TRBV27	TRBJ2-5	-	TGTGCCAGCAGTTTAAACAGCCAAGAGACCCAGTACTTC	CASSLNSQETQYF
-	TRBV30	TRBJ2-3	-	TGTGCCTGGGCAAACTATAGGCAAGATACGCAGTATTTT	CAWANYRQDTQYF
-	TRBV7-2	TRBJ1-2	TRBD1	TGTGCCAGCAGCCTGGGGACAGGCGCGTCTAACTATGGCTACACCTTC	CASSLGTGASNYGYTF
-	TRBV11-3	TRBJ1-2	TRBD1	TGTGCCAGCAGCCGGCGGACAGGGGGCAACTATGGCTACACCTTC	CASSRRTGGNYGYTF
-	TRBV7-2	TRBJ1-5	TRBD1	TGTGCCAGCAGCTTAGGTAGCAGGGGGAGTAATCAGCCCCAGCATTTT	CASSLGSRGSNQPQHF
few	TRBV9	TRBJ2-1	TRBD2	TGTGCCAGCAGCGTAGGAACTAGCGGGAGGGACTACAATGAGCAGTTCTTC	CASSVGTSGRDYNEQFF
-	TRBV6-5	TRBJ2-3	TRBD2	TGTGCCAGCACCCCTAGCGGGGCCAGCACAGATACGCAGTATTTT	CASTPSGASTDTQYF
-	TRBV5-1	TRBJ2-7	TRBD1	TGCGCCAGCAGCCAACGCTCCAACAGGGGGCATGGGGAGCAGTACTTC	CASSQRSNRGHGEQYF
-	TRBV5-4	TRBJ1-1	-	TGTGCCAGCAGCTTGGACTCAGGGGCCAACACTGAAGCTTTCTTT	CASSLDSGANTEAFF
-	TRBV4-3	TRBJ2-1	-	TGCGCCAGCAGCCAAGGGCCAAGAAACAATGAGCAGTTCTTC	CASSQGPRNNEQFF
-	TRBV19	TRBJ2-2	TRBD1	TGTGCCAGTAGTACGGACAGGGGGGTCTGGGAGCTGTTTTTT	CASSTDRGVWELFF
-	TRBV21-1	TRBJ1-6	-	TGTGCCAGCAGCACCGACAGGGACTCACCCCTCCACTTT	CASSTDRDSPLHF
-	TRBV11-3	TRBJ2-4	-	TGTGCCAGCAGCGCACCGAAGGGGGAAGAAAACATTCAGTACTTC	CASSAPKGEENIQYF
-	TRBV4-1	TRBJ1-6	TRBD1	TGCGCCAGCAGCCAACAGACAGGGGTGACCTCACCCCTCCACTTT	CASSQQTGVTSPLHF
-	TRBV25-1	TRBJ2-7	TRBD1	TGTGCCAGCAGGGCAGGGGGCTCCTACGAGCAGTACTTC	CASRAGGSYEQYF
-	TRBV5-4	TRBJ1-1	-	TGTGCCAGCAGCTTAGCAGGGAAGGGGGAAGCTTTCTTT	CASSLAGKGEAFF
-	TRBV30	TRBJ1-1	-	TGTGCCTGGAGTCCCGGCGGGGGCACTGAAGCTTTCTTT	CAWSPGGGTEAFF
few	TRBV5-4	TRBJ2-5	-	TGTGCCAGCAGTCCTGGGGAGTCCGAGACCCAGTACTTC	CASSPGESETQYF
-	TRBV14	TRBJ2-5	TRBD1	TGTGCCAGCAGCCAAGGCATACCACAGGGGCCCCAAGAGACCCAGTACTTC	CASSQGIPQGPQETQYF
-	TRBV5-6	TRBJ1-1	-	TGTGCCAGCAGCTTGTTCGGGAACACTGAAGCTTTCTTT	CASSLFGNTEAFF
once	TRBV9	TRBJ2-5	TRBD2	TGTGCCAGCAGCCCTGGGGAGGGGCAGGGCCAAGAGACCCAGTACTTC	CASSPGEGQGQETQYF
-	TRBV7-9	TRBJ1-6	TRBD1	TGTGCCAGCAGTGCTGACAGGGAAATTTCACCCCTCCACTTT	CASSADREISPLHF
-	TRBV29-1	TRBJ2-1	TRBD2	TGCAGCGCAGAGAACCCCCAAGGACTAGCGGGAAGGGATGAGCAGTTCTTC	CSAENPQGLAGRDEQFF
-	TRBV15	TRBJ2-2	-	TGTGCCACCAGCAGAGATGGCAAGAACACCGGGGAGCTGTTTTTT	CATSRDGKNTGELFF
-	TRBV27	TRBJ1-1	TRBD1	TGTGCCAGCAGTTTAAGACAGGGAGCACGGGACACTGAAGCTTTCTTT	CASSLRQGARDTEAFF
-	TRBV21-1	TRBJ1-5	-	TGTGCCAGAACGGACAGGGGCAATCAGCCCCAGCATTTT	CARTDRGNQPQHF
-	TRBV5-6	TRBJ1-4	TRBD1	TGTGCCAGCAGCTCCGGGACAGGGGGCTTGGAAAAACTGTTTTTT	CASSSGTGGLEKLFF
once	TRBV11-1	TRBJ2-3	TRBD2	TGTGCCAGCAGCTTAGGGACTAGAGCTGAGGATACGCAGTATTTT	CASSLGTRAEDTQYF